What follows describes a single TCR beta chain. Original analysis: Estimation of nucleated cell counts relied on the amplification of reference gene primers. Some clones are missing from TCRdb's copy, which holds only in-frame ones; the method was immunoSEQ multiplex PCR. Clone size and the V and J calls come from that table; the DNA yielded D and trimming. Of about 180,000 clones listed, 75% to 85% are singletons. The sample belongs to a study of blood T cell repertoires in COVID-19. Looking at the study overall: Samples representing acute and convalescent COVID-19 were sourced from the United States, Italy and Spain. The cDNA or gDNA used as material had been derived from T cells, B-cell-depleted T cells, or PBMCs.

Sequencing used peripheral blood. This sequence originates from a human donor in a cohort sampled during active COVID-19.

This chain's CDR3 is CASIYGYEQYF. Here the CDR3 DNA reads TGTGCCAGCATCTATGGCTACGAGCAGTACTTC. This chain joins TRBV28 and TRBJ2-7; no reliable D call. This CDR3 has 11 residues. Trimming took off 7 bases at V and 3 bases at J, with 7 bases between the two ends. Germline V gives CDR1 MDHEN, CDR2 SYDVKM. The variable domain in full, with the rest retrieved from reference TRBV28 and TRBJ2-7, is DVKVTQSSRYLVKRTGEKVFLECVQDMDHENMFWYRQDPGLGLRLIYFSYDVKMKEKGDIPEGYSVSREKKERFSLILESASTNQTSMYLCASIYGYEQYFGPGTRLTVT.